A selection of T cell receptor beta chains follows, all from one sample in a study of cytomegalovirus exposure and HLA in healthy donors. Produced via immunoSEQ multiplex PCR; TCRdb's table is partial and in-frame only. The repertoire has under 85,000 clones, around 68% of them found once; the top ten carry roughly 9.8%. The sequenced sample was PBMCs. The receptor set was obtained from a woman aged 25 to 39 in good health and CMV-seronegative. The CDR3 runs from the conserved cysteine through the conserved F or W. The D gene is left open where the match is weak. Clone size is given for some rows only: seen once, a few or many times, or a class if the clone is expanded.

.,.,TRBV27,TRBJ2-1,TGTGCCAGCAGTCCAAAACCTGGGGTTTTCGAGGGTAGCGGCGTTGAGCAGTTCTTC,CASSPKPGVFEGSGVEQFF
once,TRBD1,TRBV7-9,TRBJ2-7,TGTGCCAGCAGCCCCACCGGGACAGGGGGTTCCTACGAGCAGTACTTC,CASSPTGTGGSYEQYF
few,TRBD1,TRBV18,TRBJ1-6,TGTGCCAGCAATACAGGGGGGGATTCACCCCTCCACTTT,CASNTGGDSPLHF
.,TRBD1,TRBV11-2,TRBJ2-5,TGTGCCAGCAGCCGTCCCGGGACAGGGATGTACCAGTACTTC,CASSRPGTGMYQYF
.,.,TRBV2,TRBJ2-1,TGTGCCAGCAGTGAATTAAGGAACAGGGAGGGGTCATCCTACAATGAGCAGTTCTTC,CASSELRNREGSSYNEQFF
.,.,TRBV5-1,TRBJ2-5,TGCGCCAGCAGCTTAGAGCAAGAGACCCAGTACTTC,CASSLEQETQYF
.,.,TRBV6-4,TRBJ1-1,TGTGCCAGCAGTGTTAGTCCGAACACTGAAGCTTTCTTT,CASSVSPNTEAFF
.,.,TRBV28,TRBJ1-6,TGTGCCAGCAGTTCCCTGTTTGTGGCCTCCTATAATTCACCCCTCCACTTT,CASSSLFVASYNSPLHF
once,TRBD1,TRBV29-1,TRBJ2-5,TGCAGCGTTGATGGGGGACAGGGAGGAGAGACCCAGTACTTC,CSVDGGQGGETQYF
.,.,TRBV29-1,TRBJ2-1,TGCAGCGTTGAAGAAGGGGCGGTCGGAGCTCGATACAATGAGCAGTTCTTC,CSVEEGAVGARYNEQFF
few,.,TRBV4-3,TRBJ2-5,TGCGCCAGCAGCCAAGGGCCGTTCCTCCCCCACCAAGAGACCCAGTACTTC,CASSQGPFLPHQETQYF
.,TRBD2,TRBV4-2,TRBJ2-7,TGTGCCAGCAGCCAAGCAATAGCGGGGGGTTACTCCTACGAGCAGTACTTC,CASSQAIAGGYSYEQYF
.,.,TRBV18,TRBJ1-2,TGTGCCAGCTCACCGAGGCAAGCTAACTATGGCTACACCTTC,CASSPRQANYGYTF
.,.,TRBV7-2,TRBJ1-2,TGTGCCAGCAGCTTAGCGCCCGGGAATGGCTACACCTTC,CASSLAPGNGYTF
.,TRBD2,TRBV6-6,TRBJ2-1,TGTGCCAGCAGTTATTCCAGCGGGGCTTACAATGAGCAGTTCTTC,CASSYSSGAYNEQFF
few,TRBD2,TRBV4-2,TRBJ2-1,TGTGCCAGCAGCCAAGGGGAGGGACTGAGCTCCTACAATGAGCAGTTCTTC,CASSQGEGLSSYNEQFF
.,TRBD1,TRBV30,TRBJ1-2,TGTGCCTGGAGTTTTTATGGACAGGGGGATGGCTACACCTTC,CAWSFYGQGDGYTF
few,TRBD1,TRBV27,TRBJ2-7,TGTGCCAGCAGTTCCTCGGGACAGGGAAGGGACGAGCAGTACTTC,CASSSSGQGRDEQYF
.,TRBD2,TRBV4-1,TRBJ2-5,TGCGCCAGCAGCCCCCGGACTAGCGGGGGGGCCGGGGAGACCCAGTACTTC,CASSPRTSGGAGETQYF
.,TRBD1,TRBV2,TRBJ1-2,TGTGCCAGCAGGGGGACAGGGGCACCCGGCTACACCTTC,CASRGTGAPGYTF
.,.,TRBV30,TRBJ2-2,TGTGCCTGGAGTAGGTGGGACGGAGGGTCCGGGGAGCTGTTTTTT,CAWSRWDGGSGELFF
.,.,TRBV4-1,TRBJ2-3,TGCGCCAGCAGCCAAGATTCTGAGGGCATATCAGATACGCAGTATTTT,CASSQDSEGISDTQYF
.,TRBD1,TRBV9,TRBJ1-2,TGTGCCAGCAGCGCAAAACTACAGGGGGGGAGGAACTATGGCTACACCTTC,CASSAKLQGGRNYGYTF
.,TRBD2,TRBV9,TRBJ2-7,TGTGCCAGCAGCCCCCTCGGAAGCGGGGCCCTCGAGCAGTACTTC,CASSPLGSGALEQYF
.,TRBD2,TRBV7-6,TRBJ2-1,TGTGCCAGCAGCGCTCTAGCGGGGAGTTACAATGAGCAGTTCTTC,CASSALAGSYNEQFF
.,.,TRBV5-1,TRBJ2-5,TGCGCCTCAACATCAGGGGGGGAGACCCAGTACTTC,CASTSGGETQYF
.,TRBD1,TRBV5-6,TRBJ2-4,TGTGCCAGCAGCTCGGACAGGGGGAACAAAAACATTCAGTACTTC,CASSSDRGNKNIQYF
.,TRBD2,TRBV6-1,TRBJ2-1,TGTGCCAGCAGTAGGAGCGGGGGATACAATGAGCAGTTCTTC,CASSRSGGYNEQFF
few,.,TRBV2,TRBJ1-4,TGTGCCAGCAGTAGGAGACAGGCTCTCCTAAATGAAAAACTGTTTTTT,CASSRRQALLNEKLFF
.,TRBD2,TRBV9,TRBJ2-2,TGTGCCAGCAGCGTAGGGGGGACTAGCGGGACATTAACCGGGGAGCTGTTTTTT,CASSVGGTSGTLTGELFF
.,.,TRBV11-2,TRBJ1-1,TGTGCCAGCAGCTTAGATAACAGGGCGAACACTGAAGCTTTCTTT,CASSLDNRANTEAFF
.,TRBD2,TRBV14,TRBJ2-7,TGTGCCAGCAGCGGACTAGCGGGGACCTTATACGAGCAGTACTTC,CASSGLAGTLYEQYF